The following is a TCR beta chain sequence with its context. Its specificity is not known. These data originate in a study of T cells expressing NK-cell markers. Overall study: Within the sequenced cohort of eight donors, seven exhibited HCMV seropositivity and one was seronegative. Whole-study results and caveats: The HCMV specificity of the expanded NKG2C+ T cell clones stayed unresolved. In five to seven donors, dominant CD3+CD56+NKG2C+ clonotypes ranked among the top 10 CD8+ clonotypes. There were four donors in whom these clonotypes also led the CD3+CD56-NKG2C+ fraction.

Using the 5' RACE reads, TCRdb records one entry per CDR3 protein without DNA. The table lists 300,000 or so distinct CDR3 sequences, with around 4% in the top ten. Source material: blood T cells: a sorted CD56 or NKG2C T cell subset, CD4+ or CD8+ T cells, or bulk PBMC T cells (not recorded which). The origin of this receptor is a woman aged 18 to 75 in good health.

CDR3 amino acids: CASIPETGGIQYF. The chain employs TRBV12-3 or TRBV12-4 and TRBJ2-4; TCRdb designates TRBD1, a call that cannot be tested without DNA. The CDR3 has 13 amino acids.